Following are 31 T cell receptor beta chains from one sample sequenced in a study of blood T cell repertoires in COVID-19. Clones were sequenced by immunoSEQ multiplex PCR, and TCRdb holds only the in-frame ones, with some missing. The sample has fewer than 300,000 clones, around nine tenths seen once. Sequenced: PBMCs or T cells enriched from blood (not recorded which). These receptors all come from a woman aged 25 to 39 who had recovered from COVID-19.

The rearrangement joins TRBV7-8 to TRBJ1-5; TRBD1 matches at 10 bases. This CDR3 region has 15 residues. V trimming: 4 bases; J trimming: 6 bases; junction bases outside the gene matches: 6. Germline V gene sequence: CDR1 SGHVS, CDR2 FQNEAQ. CDR3 in amino acids: CASSSRTGGVQPQHF. CDR3 DNA: TGTGCCAGCAGCTCCCGGACAGGGGGAGTTCAGCCCCAGCATTTT.

This chain joins TRBV6-5 and TRBJ2-3; D may be TRBD1 (5 bases). The CDR3 spans 14 residues. CDR1 is MNHEY and CDR2 is SVGAGI in the germline V gene. The V and J ends lost 2 bases and 2 bases respectively, with 8 bases between them. The DNA for the CDR3 is TGTGCCAGCAGTTACCGACAGACCACAGATACGCAGTATTTT. This encodes CASSYRQTTDTQYF.

Details on this clone: The sample has other DNA sequences that encode this CDR3 too. The rearrangement uses TRBV19 and TRBJ2-7; D possibly corresponds to TRBD1 (5 bases). Trimming removed 1 base at V and 6 bases at J, with 7 bases between. The length of the CDR3 is 12 residues. Per germline, CDR1 LNHDA and CDR2 SQIVND (reference sequence). DNA for the CDR3: TGTGCCAGTAGTATAGGGGGCGGCGAGCAGTACTTC. Translation: CASSIGGGEQYF. Full variable domain (remainder filled in from reference TRBV19 and TRBJ2-7): DGGITQSPKYLFRKEGQNVTLSCEQNLNHDAMYWYRQDPGQGLRLIYYSQIVNDFQKGDIAEGYSVSREKKESFPLTVTSAQKNPTAFYLCASSIGGGEQYFGPGTRLTVT.

This chain joins TRBV2 and TRBJ1-1; D ambiguous. Germline CDR1 is SNHLY and CDR2 is FYNNEI. The CDR3 runs 13 residues. Deletions cut 4 bases from V and 1 base from J, with 7 bases between. The CDR3 nucleotides read TGTGCCAGCAGTGTACAGCCGAACACTGAAGCTTTCTTT. Translated: CASSVQPNTEAFF.

This clone has a single count. The chain links TRBV9 to TRBJ1-5, with 9 bases identical to TRBD1. Losses at the gene ends were 4 bases for V and 5 bases for J; bases not matched to a gene: 4. The germline V gene has CDR1 SGDLS and CDR2 YYNGEE. The CDR3 contains 14 residues. The CDR3 DNA follows: TGTGCCAGCAGCCGGACAGGGGCCGATCAGCCCCAGCATTTT. Encoded protein: CASSRTGADQPQHF.

This sequence joins TRBV27 and TRBJ2-2; D perhaps matches TRBD1 (6 bases). The germline CDR1 and CDR2 sequences are MNHEY and SMNVEV (reference sequence). V shed 2 bases and J shed 2 bases, with 9 bases lying between them. The CDR3 covers 15 residues. This chain's CDR3 is CASSLVGTNTGELFF. The DNA for the CDR3 is TGTGCCAGCAGTTTAGTGGGGACAAACACCGGGGAGCTGTTTTTT.

The CDR3 loop is CASSDNRGTEAFF. The CDR3 coding sequence is TGTGCCAGCAGTGATAACCGGGGGACTGAAGCTTTCTTT. This sequence joins TRBV6-4 and TRBJ1-1, with a weak D call TRBD1 (5 bases). V lost 3 bases and J 5 bases, leaving 10 bases between the germline ends. Germline V lookup: CDR1 MRHNA, CDR2 SNTAGT. CDR3 length: 13 amino acids.

This clone has only one observation. The chain has TRBV5-1 and TRBJ1-1; 9 nucleotides line up with TRBD1. This CDR3 contains 15 residues. Trimming cost V 3 bases and J 4 bases; bases outside gene matches: 7. The V gene's germline CDR1 is SGHRS and CDR2 YFSETQ. CDR3 in amino acids: CASSWGDRAATEAFF. The CDR3 DNA sequence: TGCGCCAGCAGCTGGGGGGACAGGGCCGCCACTGAAGCTTTCTTT.

The chain joins TRBV29-1 to TRBJ2-5; 8 nucleotides agree with TRBD2. Germline CDR1 and CDR2: SQVTM and ANQGSEA. V lost 4 bases, J lost 5 bases, and 12 bases stayed unmatched. This CDR3 has 15 amino acids. The DNA of the CDR3 is TGCAGCGTTGTGTCACTAGCGGACCAGAGGGAGACCCAGTACTTC. Protein: CSVVSLADQRETQYF.

In this sample, this clone turned up once. The chain carries TRBV4-3 and TRBJ2-7, with D unresolved. The CDR3 length is 15 residues. Trimming shortened V by 1 base and J by 3 bases, and 13 bases separated the two germline ends. Germline lookup yields CDR1 LGHNA and CDR2 YSLEER. The chain's CDR3 is CASSQAGDPFYEQYF. The CDR3 coding sequence is TGCGCCAGCAGCCAAGCCGGAGACCCGTTCTACGAGCAGTACTTC.

J is TRBJ1-5 and V is TRBV6-5; D is possibly TRBD1 (5 bases). The CDR3 is made up of 11 amino acids. In germline, CDR1 is MNHEY, CDR2 SVGAGI. Deletions cut 10 bases from V and 6 bases from J, with 10 bases between. The CDR3, as DNA: TGTGCCACCGGGACTCGTCAGCCCCAGCATTTT. Its protein product is CATGTRQPQHF.

The V gene is TRBV11-2, the J gene TRBJ2-1, with D possibly TRBD2 on 6 matching bases. The length of the CDR3 is 15 residues. The ends were cut back, 2 bases at V and 6 bases at J, with 14 bases in the middle. Germline CDR1 SGHAT, CDR2 FQNNGV. The CDR3 DNA is TGTGCCAGCAGCTTAAATAGAAACGGGGGCAATGAGCAGTTCTTC. It specifies CASSLNRNGGNEQFF.

This chain links TRBV10-2 with TRBJ2-1; 12 bases align to TRBD2. Losses at the gene ends were 4 bases for V and 8 bases for J; bases not matched to a gene: 6. The CDR3 is 15 amino acids. Germline V CDR1 and CDR2: WSHSY, SAAADI. CDR3 protein: CASSGTSGIIYEQFF. Here the CDR3 DNA reads TGCGCCAGCAGTGGGACTAGCGGGATAATTTATGAGCAGTTCTTC.

This chain connects TRBV24-1 to TRBJ1-5; the match to TRBD1 covers 7 bases. Germline loops: CDR1 KGHDR, CDR2 SFDVKD. The CDR3 consists of 15 residues. The junction had 8 bases not matched to a gene; V was cut back by 6 bases and J by 4 bases. The CDR3 region has the DNA TGTGCCACCAGTCCTACGGGACAGTTAAATCAGCCCCAGCATTTT. Translation gives CATSPTGQLNQPQHF.

Here the CDR3 reads CASSRTSATSGEQFF. For the CDR3, the DNA is TGTGCCAGCAGTCGCACTAGCGCCACGAGCGGCGAGCAGTTCTTC. V usage is TRBV3-1 (or the pseudogene TRBV3-2) and J usage is TRBJ2-1, with 7 bases matching TRBD2. The CDR3 spans 15 residues. Germline CDR1 is LGHDT and CDR2 is YNNKEL (reference sequence). The junction had 15 bases not matched to a gene; V was cut back by 6 bases and J by 10 bases.

CDR3 sequence: CASSVRVDYGYTF. The CDR3 nucleotides read TGTGCCAGCAGTGTCCGGGTAGACTATGGCTACACCTTC. V is TRBV6-2 or TRBV6-3 and J is TRBJ1-2; D is unresolved. The germline V and J ends were trimmed by 5 bases and 3 bases, with 10 bases remaining between them. CDR3 length: 13 amino acids. Looked up from germline, CDR1 is MNHEY and CDR2 is SVGEGT.

Many counts were recorded for this clone. The rearrangement joins TRBV19 to TRBJ2-7; TRBD1 matches at 11 bases. V shed 4 bases, J shed 5 bases, and the junction held 10 bases outside the gene matches. The CDR3 contains 16 residues. Germline CDR1 LNHDA, CDR2 SQIVND (reference sequence). The CDR3 loop is CASSSVPGQGVDEQYF. In DNA form, the CDR3 reads TGTGCCAGTAGTAGTGTTCCGGGACAGGGGGTCGACGAGCAGTACTTC.

This chain links TRBV3-1 (or the pseudogene TRBV3-2) with TRBJ2-1; D may be TRBD1 (6 bases). In germline, CDR1 is LGHDT, CDR2 YNNKEL (reference sequence). CDR3 length equals 14 residues. The V gene lost 4 bases and the J gene lost 9 bases, with 16 bases spanning the gap. The CDR3 DNA reads as TGTGCCAGCAGCCCTCGACAGGTTACGAGTGAGCAGTTCTTC. Its translation: CASSPRQVTSEQFF.

This chain uses TRBV27 with TRBJ1-4; TRBD1 matches at 7 bases. Germline values: CDR1 MNHEY, CDR2 SMNVEV (reference sequence). J lost 7 bases, V lost 4 bases, and 12 bases had no gene match. The CDR3 loop spans 16 amino acids. The CDR3 is CASSSARGQRSEKLFF. The CDR3 DNA sequence: TGTGCCAGCAGTTCTGCCCGGGGACAGCGGAGTGAAAAACTGTTTTTT.

This chain links TRBV7-3 with TRBJ2-1, with 15 positions matching TRBD2. Germline values: CDR1 SGHTA, CDR2 FQGTGA. The CDR3 has 16 amino acids. The ends lost 5 bases at V and 8 bases at J; junction bases unmatched: 7. This CDR3 reads CASSQGLAGGSDEQFF. CDR3 DNA sequence: TGTGCCAGCAGCCAGGGACTAGCGGGAGGTTCGGATGAGCAGTTCTTC.

The chain carries TRBV11-2 and TRBJ1-1, with TRBD1 matching 9 bases. Germline V lookup: CDR1 SGHAT, CDR2 FQNNGV. The V segment lost 4 bases and the J segment 2 bases; nucleotides outside the gene matches: 14. This CDR3 has 18 residues. The CDR3 loop is CASSSPIGQGKKNTEAFF. The CDR3 coding sequence is TGTGCCAGCAGCTCCCCCATTGGACAGGGGAAAAAAAACACTGAAGCTTTCTTT.

The chain recombines TRBV28 with TRBJ2-7, with TRBD2 matching over 7 bases. Per germline, CDR1 MDHEN and CDR2 SYDVKM. Unmatched junction bases numbered 7, after V lost 2 bases and J lost 3 bases. The CDR3 totals 15 residues. The CDR3 DNA reads as TGTGCCAGCAGTTTACTGAGGGACTACCACTACGAGCAGTACTTC. This sequence encodes CASSLLRDYHYEQYF.

The gene calls are TRBV27 and TRBJ1-5, with D perhaps matching TRBD1 (6 bases). The CDR3 is 14 amino acids. Germline CDR1 is MNHEY and CDR2 is SMNVEV (reference sequence). V lost 6 bases and J 0 bases, leaving 9 bases between the germline ends. In DNA form, the CDR3 reads TGTGCCAGCAGCAGGGGATTTAGCAATCAGCCCCAGCATTTT. It translates to CASSRGFSNQPQHF.

A word on this clone: A read error may produce the germline difference seen at one junction end. This chain links TRBV7-7 with TRBJ2-2; the D gene is possibly TRBD1 (6 bases). This CDR3 comprises 16 residues. Germline-derived CDR1 and CDR2 are SSHAT and FNYEAQ (reference sequence). CDR3 sequence (DNA): TGTGCTAGCAGCCCGGGACACCCGATAAACACCGGGGAGCTGTTTTTT. Residues: CASSPGHPINTGELFF.

This chain links TRBV30 with TRBJ2-7, with 10 bases fitting TRBD2. Germline V gene lookup returns CDR1 GTSNPN and CDR2 SVGIG (reference sequence). The CDR3 totals 15 residues. V dropped 2 bases and J dropped 5; count of bases not matched to a gene: 9. In DNA form, the CDR3 reads TGTGCCTGGAGTCCAGGGACTAGCGAGGGTAACGAGCAGTACTTC. Translated: CAWSPGTSEGNEQYF.

The chain joins TRBV25-1 to TRBJ1-6; no clear D gene. Trimming shortened V by 3 bases and J by 3 bases, and 9 bases separated the two germline ends. Germline CDR1 is MGHDK and CDR2 is SYGVNS. The CDR3 is 15 residues long. This chain's CDR3 is CASSEAEGYNSPLHF. DNA for the CDR3: TGTGCCAGCAGTGAGGCGGAGGGCTATAATTCACCCCTCCACTTT.

V is TRBV7-2 and J is TRBJ1-4, with TRBD1 matching 7 bases. V gave up 0 bases and J gave up 7 bases; unmatched junction bases: 5. Germline V CDR1 and CDR2: SGHTA, FQGNSA. The CDR3 runs 15 residues. The chain's CDR3 is CASSLALGGGEKLFF. The CDR3 nucleotides read TGTGCCAGCAGCTTAGCGCTAGGGGGCGGTGAAAAACTGTTTTTT.

The chain carries TRBV18 and TRBJ1-1; D is unresolved. V lost 3 bases, J lost 3 bases, and 5 bases lay in between. The germline CDR1 and CDR2 sequences are KGHSH and LQKENI. The CDR3 runs to 12 residues. CDR3 coding DNA: TGTGCCAGCTCACCCGGGGACACTGAAGCTTTCTTT. Protein product: CASSPGDTEAFF. The variable domain in full, with the rest retrieved from reference TRBV18 and TRBJ1-1, is NAGVMQNPRHLVRRRGQEARLRCSPMKGHSHVYWYRQLPEEGLKFMVYLQKENIIDESGMPKERFSAEFPKEGPSILRIQQVVRGDSAAYFCASSPGDTEAFFGQGTRLTVV.

The V and J genes are TRBV6-5 and TRBJ2-2; a possible D gene is TRBD2 (6 bases). The CDR3 spans 16 residues. V dropped 0 bases and J dropped 4 bases, with 12 bases sitting between them. In germline, CDR1 is MNHEY, CDR2 SVGAGI. The CDR3 DNA reads TGTGCCAGCAGTTACTCGACCCTAGCGTCCACCGGGGAGCTGTTTTTT. Its protein product is CASSYSTLASTGELFF.

This clone was counted a few times. The V gene is TRBV5-6, the J gene TRBJ1-3; perhaps TRBD1 as D (6 bases). The V gene lost 2 bases and the J gene lost 2 bases, with 11 bases spanning the gap. In germline, CDR1 is SGHDT, CDR2 YYEEEE. The CDR3 length is 15 residues. CDR3: CASSLQGGTGNTIYF. The CDR3 bases are TGTGCCAGCAGCTTACAGGGTGGCACTGGAAACACCATATATTTT.

V usage is TRBV27 and J usage is TRBJ1-5, with 7 bases fitting TRBD1. Per germline, CDR1 MNHEY and CDR2 SMNVEV (reference sequence). With 5 bases clipped from V and 2 bases from J, the junction kept 6 bases outside the gene matches. CDR3 size: 15 residues. The CDR3 is CASSRTGFGNQPQHF. In DNA form, the CDR3 reads TGTGCCAGCAGTCGGACAGGTTTTGGCAATCAGCCCCAGCATTTT.